This T cell receptor (beta chain) was recorded in a study of neoadjuvant nivolumab and ipilimumab in lung cancer. Study conclusions and caveats: Blood richness before therapy tracked richness in tumors resected after neoadjuvant therapy. Resected tumors had greater TCR richness and clonality than uninvolved lung. TCR clonality did not significantly correlate with pathologic tumor regression.

The CDR3 consists of 13 residues. V was shortened by 0 bases and J by 2 bases, with 4 bases between the two germline ends. Germline values: CDR1 SEHNR, CDR2 FQNEAQ (reference sequence). About this clone: Its antigen remains unidentified.

Some clones are missing from TCRdb's copy, which holds only in-frame ones; the method was immunoSEQ multiplex PCR. The sample records fewer than 20,000 clones, about 87% being singletons. This TCR derives from an adult with non-small cell lung cancer. The sample was peripheral blood, taken before neoadjuvant nivolumab, alone or with ipilimumab. The chain recombines TRBV7-9 with TRBJ1-2; D is unresolved. The CDR3 spells CASSLAGNYGYTF. CDR3 in DNA: TGTGCCAGCAGCTTAGCAGGGAACTATGGCTACACCTTC.